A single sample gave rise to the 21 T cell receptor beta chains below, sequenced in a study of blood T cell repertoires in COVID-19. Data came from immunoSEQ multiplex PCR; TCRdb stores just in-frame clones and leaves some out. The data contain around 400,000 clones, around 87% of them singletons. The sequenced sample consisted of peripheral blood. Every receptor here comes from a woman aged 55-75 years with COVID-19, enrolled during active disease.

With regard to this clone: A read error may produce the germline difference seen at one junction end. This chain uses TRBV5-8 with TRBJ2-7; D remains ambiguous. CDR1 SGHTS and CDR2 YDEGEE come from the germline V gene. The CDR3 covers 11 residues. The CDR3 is CASSFSQTQEF. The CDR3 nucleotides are TGTGCCAGCAGCTTCTCCCAGACCCAGGAATTC.

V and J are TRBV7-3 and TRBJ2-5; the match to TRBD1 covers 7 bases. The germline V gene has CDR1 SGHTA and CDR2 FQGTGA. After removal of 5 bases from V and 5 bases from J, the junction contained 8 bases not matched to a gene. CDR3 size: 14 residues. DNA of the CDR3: TGTGCCAGCAGCCTAGGGACAGCTCACGAGACCCAGTACTTC. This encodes CASSLGTAHETQYF. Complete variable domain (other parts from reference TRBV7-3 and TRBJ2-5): GAGVSQTPSNKVTEKGKYVELRCDPISGHTALYWYRQSLGQGPEFLIYFQGTGAADDSGLPNDRFFAVRPEGSVSTLKIQRTERGDSAVYLCASSLGTAHETQYFGPGTRLLVL.

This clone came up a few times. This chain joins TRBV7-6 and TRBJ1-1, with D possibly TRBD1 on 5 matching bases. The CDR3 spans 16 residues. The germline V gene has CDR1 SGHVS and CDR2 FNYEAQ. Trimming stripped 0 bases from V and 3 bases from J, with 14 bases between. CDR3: CASSLATDGGDTEAFF. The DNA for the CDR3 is TGTGCCAGCAGCTTAGCGACTGATGGGGGGGACACTGAAGCTTTCTTT.

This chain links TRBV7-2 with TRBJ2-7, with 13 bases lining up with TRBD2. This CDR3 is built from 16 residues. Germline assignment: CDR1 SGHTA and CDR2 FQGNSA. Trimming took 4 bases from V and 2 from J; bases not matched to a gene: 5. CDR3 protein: CASSSQTSGGPYEQYF. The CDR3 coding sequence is TGTGCCAGCAGCTCGCAGACTAGCGGGGGGCCCTACGAGCAGTACTTC.

CDR3 DNA sequence: TGTGCCAGCAGTTACTACAATACAGGGAATTCACCCCTCCACTTT. Its protein is CASSYYNTGNSPLHF. The chain uses TRBV6-5 and TRBJ1-6, with D possibly TRBD1 on 6 matching bases. Germline lookup yields CDR1 MNHEY and CDR2 SVGAGI. CDR3 size: 15 residues. With 1 base removed from V and 7 bases from J, the gap between germline ends came to 11 bases.

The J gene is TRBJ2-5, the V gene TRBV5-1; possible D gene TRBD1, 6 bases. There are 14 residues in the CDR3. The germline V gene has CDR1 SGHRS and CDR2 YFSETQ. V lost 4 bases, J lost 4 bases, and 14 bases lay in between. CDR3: CASSLGTRPETQYF. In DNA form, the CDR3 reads TGCGCCAGCAGCCTGGGGACAAGGCCAGAGACCCAGTACTTC.

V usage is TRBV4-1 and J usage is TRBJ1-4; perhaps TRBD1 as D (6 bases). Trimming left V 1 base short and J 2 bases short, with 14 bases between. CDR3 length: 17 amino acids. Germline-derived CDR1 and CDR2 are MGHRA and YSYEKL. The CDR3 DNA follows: TGCGCCAGCAGCCAAGTAGGAAGGGGGATCACTAATGAAAAACTGTTTTTT. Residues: CASSQVGRGITNEKLFF.

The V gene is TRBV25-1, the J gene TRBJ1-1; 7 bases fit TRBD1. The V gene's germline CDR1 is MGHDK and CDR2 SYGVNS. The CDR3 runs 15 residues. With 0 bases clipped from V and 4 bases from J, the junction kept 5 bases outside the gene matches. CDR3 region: CASSEYSPGGTEAFF. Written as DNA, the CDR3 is TGTGCCAGCAGTGAATACTCTCCAGGGGGCACTGAAGCTTTCTTT. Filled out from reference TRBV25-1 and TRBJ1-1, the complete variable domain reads EADIYQTPRYLVIGTGKKITLECSQTMGHDKMYWYQQDPGMELHLIHYSYGVNSTEKGDLSSESTVSRIRTEHFPLTLESARPSHTSQYLCASSEYSPGGTEAFFGQGTRLTVV.

The CDR3 reads CASSESLNTGELFF. In nucleotides, the CDR3 is TGCGCCAGCAGTGAGTCTCTGAACACCGGGGAGCTGTTTTTT. The rearrangement uses TRBV10-1 and TRBJ2-2; D is unclear. Trimming pared 0 bases from V and 1 base from J, leaving 3 bases between. There are 14 residues in the CDR3. CDR1 is WNHNN, CDR2 SYGVQD, per germline (reference sequence).

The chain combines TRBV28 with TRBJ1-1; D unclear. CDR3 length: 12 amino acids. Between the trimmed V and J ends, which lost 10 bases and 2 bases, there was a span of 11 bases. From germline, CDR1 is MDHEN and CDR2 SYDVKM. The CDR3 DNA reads TGTGCCACCTGTCTTAGTAACACTGAAGCTTTCTTT. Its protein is CATCLSNTEAFF.

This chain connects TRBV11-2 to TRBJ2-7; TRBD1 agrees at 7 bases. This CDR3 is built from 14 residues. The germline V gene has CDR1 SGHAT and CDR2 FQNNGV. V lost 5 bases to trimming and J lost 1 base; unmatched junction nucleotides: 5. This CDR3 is CASSRPGGSYEQYF. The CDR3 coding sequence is TGTGCCAGCAGCAGGCCAGGGGGATCCTACGAGCAGTACTTC.

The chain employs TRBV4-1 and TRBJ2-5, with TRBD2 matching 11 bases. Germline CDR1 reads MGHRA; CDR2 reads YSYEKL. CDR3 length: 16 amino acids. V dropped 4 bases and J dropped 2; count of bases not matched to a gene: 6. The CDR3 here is CASSLRTSGLQETQYF. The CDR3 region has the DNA TGCGCCAGCAGCCTCAGGACTAGCGGGTTACAAGAGACCCAGTACTTC.

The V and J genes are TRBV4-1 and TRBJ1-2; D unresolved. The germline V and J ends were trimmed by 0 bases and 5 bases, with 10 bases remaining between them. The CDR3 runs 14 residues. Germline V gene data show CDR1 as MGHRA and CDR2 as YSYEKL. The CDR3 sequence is CASSQDGGRYGYTF. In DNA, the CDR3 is TGCGCCAGCAGCCAAGACGGAGGGCGGTATGGCTACACCTTC.

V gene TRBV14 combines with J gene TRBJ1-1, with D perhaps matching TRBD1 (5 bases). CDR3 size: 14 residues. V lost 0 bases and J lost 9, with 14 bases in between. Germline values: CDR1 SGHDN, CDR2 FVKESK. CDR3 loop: CASSQDSWGRQAFF. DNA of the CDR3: TGTGCCAGCAGCCAAGATTCGTGGGGGAGGCAAGCTTTCTTT.

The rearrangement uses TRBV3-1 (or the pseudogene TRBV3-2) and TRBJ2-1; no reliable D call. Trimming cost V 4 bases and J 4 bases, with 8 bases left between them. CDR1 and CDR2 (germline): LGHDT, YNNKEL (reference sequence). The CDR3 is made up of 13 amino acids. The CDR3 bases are TGTGCCAGCAGCCCCCAGTGGTACAATGAGCAGTTCTTC. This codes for CASSPQWYNEQFF.

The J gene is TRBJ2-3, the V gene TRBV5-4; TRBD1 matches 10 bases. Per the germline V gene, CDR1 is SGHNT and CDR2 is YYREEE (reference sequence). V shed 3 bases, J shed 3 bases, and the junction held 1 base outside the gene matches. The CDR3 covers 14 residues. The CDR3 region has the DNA TGTGCCAGCAGCTCGGGACAGGGGACAGATACGCAGTATTTT. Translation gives CASSSGQGTDTQYF.

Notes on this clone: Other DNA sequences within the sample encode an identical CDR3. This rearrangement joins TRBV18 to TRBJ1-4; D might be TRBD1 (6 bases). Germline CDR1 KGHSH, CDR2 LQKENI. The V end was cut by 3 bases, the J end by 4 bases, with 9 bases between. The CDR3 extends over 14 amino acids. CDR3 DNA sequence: TGTGCCAGCTCACCGGGGGCAAGTAATGAAAAACTGTTTTTT. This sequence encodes CASSPGASNEKLFF.

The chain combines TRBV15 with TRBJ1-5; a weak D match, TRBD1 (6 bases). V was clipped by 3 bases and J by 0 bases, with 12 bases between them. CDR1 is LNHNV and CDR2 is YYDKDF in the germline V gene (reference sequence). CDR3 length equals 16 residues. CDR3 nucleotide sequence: TGTGCCACCAGCAGGGGGACACGGATTAGCAATCAGCCCCAGCATTTT. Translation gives CATSRGTRISNQPQHF.

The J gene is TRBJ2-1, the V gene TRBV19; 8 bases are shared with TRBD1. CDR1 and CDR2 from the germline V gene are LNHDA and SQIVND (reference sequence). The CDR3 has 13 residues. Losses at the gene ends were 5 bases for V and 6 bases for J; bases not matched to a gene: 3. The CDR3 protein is CASSFDRGNEQFF. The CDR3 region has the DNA TGTGCCAGTAGTTTTGACAGGGGCAATGAGCAGTTCTTC.

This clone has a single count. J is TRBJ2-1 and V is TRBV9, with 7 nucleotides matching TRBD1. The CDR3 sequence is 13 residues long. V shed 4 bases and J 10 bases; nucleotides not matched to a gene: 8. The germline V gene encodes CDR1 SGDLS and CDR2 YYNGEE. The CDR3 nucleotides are TGTGCCAGCAGCTTGGTCGAGGGGGCGGAGCAGTTCTTC. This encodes CASSLVEGAEQFF. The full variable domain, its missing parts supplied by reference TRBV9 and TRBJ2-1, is DSGVTQTPKHLITATGQRVTLRCSPRSGDLSVYWYQQSLDQGLQFLIQYYNGEERAKGNILERFSAQQFPDLHSELNLSSLELGDSALYFCASSLVEGAEQFFGPGTRLTVL.

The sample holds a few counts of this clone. The DNA for the CDR3 is TGTGCCAGCAGCTCCCAGGGTTACGAGCAGTACTTC. The encoded protein is CASSSQGYEQYF. This sequence joins TRBV7-2 and TRBJ2-7; maybe TRBD1 (5 bases). Germline lookup yields CDR1 SGHTA and CDR2 FQGNSA. V was shortened by 4 bases and J by 4 bases, with 8 bases between the two germline ends. This CDR3 contains 12 residues.